These 29 T cell receptor beta chains were sequenced from one sample in a study of blood T cells in healthy people across ages. It was with a sample-barcoded 5' primer and a J-beta primer mix that a second PCR of about 7 to 12 cycles was run. TCRdb itself ran the 5' RACE reads through MiXCR, one entry per CDR3 protein. The sample has 600,000 to 650,000 distinct CDR3 sequences; 45% to 65% are singletons. The source material was blood. The receptors were sampled from a man in his 60s in good health.

The gene calls are TRBV4-2 and TRBJ1-6; D is perhaps TRBD1 (5 bases). This CDR3 is built from 17 residues. The V gene's germline CDR1 is LGHNA and CDR2 YNFKEQ. V shed 2 bases and J shed 10 bases, with 21 bases lying between them. CDR3: CASSQTLATVLQSPLHF. In DNA form, the CDR3 reads TGTGCCAGCAGCCAAACCCTCGCGACAGTTTTACAGTCACCCCTCCACTTT.

In this sample, this clonotype turned up a few times. The chain uses TRBV20-1 and TRBJ2-3, with 8 bases lining up with TRBD2. Germline values: CDR1 DFQATT, CDR2 SNEGSKA (reference sequence). Trimming cost V 6 bases and J 2 bases; bases outside gene matches: 10. This CDR3 comprises 15 residues. The CDR3 protein is CSARGAGGYTDTQYF. In nucleotides, the CDR3 is TGCAGTGCCCGGGGGGCGGGGGGCTACACAGATACGCAGTATTTT.

This clonotype was observed a single time. V usage is TRBV5-5 and J usage is TRBJ2-3; D unresolved. The germline V gene has CDR1 SGHKS and CDR2 YYEKEE (reference sequence). The CDR3 runs to 16 residues. V lost 0 bases and J lost 5, with 16 bases in between. CDR3 amino acids: CASSLGPAYQRDTQYF. CDR3 nucleotides: TGTGCCAGCAGCTTGGGGCCCGCCTATCAGAGAGATACGCAGTATTTT. The entire variable domain, with the rest obtained from reference TRBV5-5 and TRBJ2-3, is as follows: DAGVTQSPTHLIKTRGQQVTLRCSPISGHKSVSWYQQVLGQGPQFIFQYYEKEERGRGNFPDRFSARQFPNYSSELNVNALLLGDSALYLCASSLGPAYQRDTQYFGPGTRLTVL.

This chain joins TRBV28 and TRBJ2-1; 7 positions match TRBD2. This CDR3 has 12 residues. Germline values: CDR1 MDHEN, CDR2 SYDVKM. V lost 6 bases, J lost 9 bases, and 5 bases stayed unmatched. The CDR3 DNA is TGTGCCAGCAGCCGACTAGCAGCTGAGCAGTTCTTC. It codes for CASSRLAAEQFF.

The chain joins TRBV29-1 to TRBJ2-1; 10 bases line up with TRBD1. The CDR3 runs 14 residues. J lost 10 bases, V lost 3 bases, and 9 bases had no gene match. CDR1 is SQVTM and CDR2 is ANQGSEA in the germline V gene. The chain's CDR3 is CSVEAGQGSEEQFF. The CDR3, as DNA: TGCAGCGTTGAGGCGGGACAGGGGTCAGAGGAGCAGTTCTTC.

The V and J genes are TRBV4-1 and TRBJ2-3, with D unclear. From germline, CDR1 is MGHRA and CDR2 YSYEKL. The CDR3 is 15 residues long. The V and J ends lost 0 bases and 6 bases respectively, with 13 bases between them. CDR3 bases: TGCGCCAGCAGCCAAGAATCCCCACGGGCGGATACGCAGTATTTT. Amino acids: CASSQESPRADTQYF.

The chain's CDR3 is CASSTSGGAQETQYF. As DNA, the CDR3 is TGTGCCAGCAGCACTAGCGGGGGGGCCCAAGAGACCCAGTACTTC. This rearrangement joins TRBV9 to TRBJ2-5; 13 bases are shared with TRBD2. J lost 1 base, V lost 4 bases, and 1 base had no gene match. CDR1 is SGDLS and CDR2 is YYNGEE in the germline V gene. The CDR3 loop spans 15 amino acids.

This clonotype appeared a few times. The CDR3 DNA is TGTGCCATCAGTGAGTCGGAGCAGGGGGGGATCCTGGACATTCAGTACTTC. Translating gives CAISESEQGGILDIQYF. The chain carries TRBV10-3 and TRBJ2-4; D tentatively fits TRBD1 or TRBD2 (7 bases each). Germline V gives CDR1 ENHRY, CDR2 SYGVKD. CDR3 size: 17 residues. With 0 bases removed from V and 8 bases from J, the gap between germline ends came to 20 bases.

The V and J genes are TRBV3-1 and TRBJ1-2; no reliable D call. V was pared by 1 base and J by 4 bases, with 10 bases between. The CDR3 loop spans 14 amino acids. Germline CDR1 LGHDT, CDR2 YNNKEL (reference sequence). Here the CDR3 reads CASSQGFTVYGYTF. In DNA, the CDR3 is TGTGCCAGCAGCCAAGGGTTTACAGTCTATGGCTACACCTTC.

J is TRBJ2-5 and V is TRBV6-5, with D maybe TRBD2 (5 bases). The CDR3 covers 15 residues. V was pared by 9 bases and J by 1 base, with 18 bases between. CDR1 and CDR2 from the germline V gene are MNHEY and SVGAGI. Written as DNA, the CDR3 is TGTGCCAGTTCTCGTGTTTGGAGGCTCCAAGAGACCCAGTACTTC. It is translated as CASSRVWRLQETQYF.

This chain links TRBV6-5 with TRBJ2-2; 9 positions match TRBD1. Looked up from germline, CDR1 is MNHEY and CDR2 is SVGAGI. The junction had 4 bases not matched to a gene; V was cut back by 2 bases and J by 3 bases. The length of the CDR3 is 16 residues. CDR3 in DNA: TGTGCCAGCAGTTACGGGACAGGGTTGGACACCGGGGAGCTGTTTTTT. It specifies CASSYGTGLDTGELFF.

Details on this clonotype: A read error may produce the germline difference seen at one junction end. The gene calls are TRBV5-1 and TRBJ2-1, with a weak D call TRBD2 (5 bases). This CDR3 spans 15 amino acids. The V gene's germline CDR1 is SGHRS and CDR2 YFSETQ. The CDR3: CASSLAGVSYSEQFF. CDR3 DNA sequence: TGCGCCAGCAGCTTGGCCGGGGTCTCCTACAGTGAGCAGTTCTTC.

The gene calls are TRBV5-1 and TRBJ2-1, with D possibly called TRBD1 or TRBD2 (5 bases each). Germline V lookup: CDR1 SGHRS, CDR2 YFSETQ. V lost 2 bases to trimming and J lost 9 bases, with 18 bases between them. This CDR3 region has 15 residues. The CDR3 DNA follows: TGCGCCAGCAGCTTTCCCGGGACCGTTACAAGTGAGCAGTTCTTC. Translation gives CASSFPGTVTSEQFF.

This clonotype showed up just a few times. The V gene is TRBV6-2 or TRBV6-3, the J gene TRBJ2-7; D not certain. Germline V gene lookup returns CDR1 MNHEY and CDR2 SVGEGT. The CDR3 sequence is 11 residues long. Trimming left V 6 bases short and J 5 bases short, with 8 bases between. CDR3 sequence reads: CASSYHHEQYF. In DNA form, the CDR3 reads TGTGCCAGCAGCTACCACCACGAGCAGTACTTC.

The V call is TRBV18, the J call TRBJ2-1; 12 nucleotides line up with TRBD1. The germline CDR1 and CDR2 sequences are KGHSH and LQKENI. The V gene end was trimmed by 3 bases and the J gene end by 8 bases; junction bases not matched to a gene: 8. The CDR3 spans 16 residues. The CDR3 DNA reads as TGTGCCAGCTCACCCACCGGGACAGGGGGCCTCGATGAGCAGTTCTTC. It specifies CASSPTGTGGLDEQFF.

The genes are TRBV6-6 and TRBJ2-3; no firm D call. The CDR3 runs to 16 residues. CDR1 MNHNY and CDR2 SVGAGI come from the germline V gene (reference sequence). V lost 0 bases and J lost 0, with 10 bases in between. The CDR3 DNA is TGTGCCAGCAGTTACTCGGGTAGTGCTAGCACAGATACGCAGTATTTT. It codes for CASSYSGSASTDTQYF.

This clonotype has only a few counts. The rearrangement uses TRBV5-1 and TRBJ2-5, with TRBD1 as a possible D gene (5 bases). The CDR3 length is 14 residues. CDR1 and CDR2 from the germline V gene are SGHRS and YFSETQ. The ends were cut back, 0 bases at V and 3 bases at J, with 9 bases in the middle. Here the CDR3 DNA reads TGCGCCAGCAGCTTGGAAAGGGGCGAAGAGACCCAGTACTTC. This sequence encodes CASSLERGEETQYF. Combining the CDR3 with reference TRBV5-1 and TRBJ2-5 gives the whole variable domain KAGVTQTPRYLIKTRGQQVTLSCSPISGHRSVSWYQQTPGQGLQFLFEYFSETQRNKGNFPGRFSGRQFSNSRSEMNVSTLELGDSALYLCASSLERGEETQYFGPGTRLLVL.

V is TRBV24-1 and J is TRBJ1-2, with 9 bases matching TRBD1. Germline V gives CDR1 KGHDR, CDR2 SFDVKD. The V segment lost 4 bases and the J segment 7 bases; nucleotides outside the gene matches: 9. The CDR3 sequence is 15 residues long. The CDR3 DNA sequence: TGTGCCACCAGTGAACCGGGACAGGGAGGCTCTGGCTACACCTTC. Translation gives CATSEPGQGGSGYTF.

The V gene is TRBV10-1, the J gene TRBJ2-2; D is perhaps TRBD2 (7 bases). The germline CDR1 and CDR2 sequences are WNHNN and SYGVQD (reference sequence). The CDR3 covers 17 residues. With 3 bases removed from V and 1 base from J, the gap between germline ends came to 15 bases. This chain's CDR3 is CASSDRGASLNTGELFF. The CDR3 nucleotides read TGCGCCAGCAGTGATCGGGGGGCCTCCTTGAACACCGGGGAGCTGTTTTTT.

The chain uses TRBV6-5 and TRBJ1-1; D is unresolved. The CDR3 consists of 13 residues. V lost 6 bases, J lost 1 base, and 9 bases lay in between. Germline V gives CDR1 MNHEY, CDR2 SVGAGI. The CDR3 here is CASRPRPNTEAFF. Written as DNA, the CDR3 is TGTGCCAGCAGACCTAGACCGAACACTGAAGCTTTCTTT.

The rearrangement uses TRBV5-1 and TRBJ1-5; D gene unclear. Germline V CDR1 and CDR2: SGHRS, YFSETQ. CDR3 length: 15 residues. V lost 2 bases and J 6 bases, leaving 15 bases between the germline ends. The CDR3 spells CASSLTGLLGQPQHF. DNA of the CDR3: TGCGCCAGCAGCTTAACCGGGCTCCTGGGTCAGCCCCAGCATTTT.

The CDR3 loop is CASSLSYGGEGRSDYGYTF. The CDR3 DNA sequence: TGTGCCAGCAGTTTATCTTACGGGGGTGAAGGAAGGAGTGACTATGGCTACACCTTC. The J gene is TRBJ1-2, the V gene TRBV12-3 or TRBV12-4; tentatively, D is TRBD1 (5 bases). V shed 2 bases and J shed 3 bases, with 25 bases lying between them. The CDR3 sequence is 19 residues long.

This clonotype was counted a few times. The J gene is TRBJ2-1, the V gene TRBV29-1, with TRBD2 identical over 7 bases. Unmatched junction bases numbered 6, after V lost 3 bases and J lost 4 bases. Germline assignment: CDR1 SQVTM and CDR2 ANQGSEA. CDR3 length: 14 residues. CDR3 sequence: CSVEGRLAYNEQFF. CDR3 sequence (DNA): TGCAGCGTTGAGGGAAGACTAGCTTACAATGAGCAGTTCTTC.

V is TRBV6-1 and J is TRBJ1-2; TRBD1 might be the D (6 bases). Germline V gene data show CDR1 as MNHNS and CDR2 as SASEGT. V lost 0 bases and J lost 2, with 10 bases in between. This CDR3 region has 15 residues. The DNA for the CDR3 is TGTGCCAGCAGTGAAGCCGACGGACAGAACTATGGCTACACCTTC. The encoded protein is CASSEADGQNYGYTF.

The chain links TRBV14 to TRBJ2-7; D gene unclear. This CDR3 spans 16 amino acids. The germline V gene has CDR1 SGHDN and CDR2 FVKESK. V was cut by 1 base and J by 4 bases, with 17 bases left in between. As DNA, the CDR3 is TGTGCCAGCAGCCAAGGGACGGCCTCTATGGTATACGAGCAGTACTTC. It codes for CASSQGTASMVYEQYF.

V gene TRBV5-1 combines with J gene TRBJ2-5, with TRBD1 as a possible D gene (6 bases). Germline V gene sequence: CDR1 SGHRS, CDR2 YFSETQ. CDR3 length: 15 amino acids. V lost 1 base, J lost 5 bases, and 15 bases lay in between. In DNA, the CDR3 is TGCGCCAGCAGCTTGAGGGTAAGGGGGACGGAGACCCAGTACTTC. Translation gives CASSLRVRGTETQYF.

The J gene is TRBJ2-4, the V gene TRBV5-1, with a tentative D call TRBD1 (5 bases). The CDR3 runs 16 residues. Trimming left V 1 base short and J 0 bases short, with 11 bases between. Germline V gene data show CDR1 as SGHRS and CDR2 as YFSETQ. The CDR3 sequence is CASSLSAGLAKNIQYF. The CDR3 bases are TGCGCCAGCAGCTTGTCGGCAGGGCTAGCCAAAAACATTCAGTACTTC.

This clonotype was counted between two and nine times. The V call is TRBV20-1, the J call TRBJ1-6, with D perhaps TRBD1 (6 bases). V was clipped by 4 bases and J by 6 bases, with 19 bases between them. The germline V gene encodes CDR1 DFQATT and CDR2 SNEGSKA (reference sequence). The CDR3 length is 16 residues. In nucleotides, the CDR3 is TGCAGTGCTACCACAGAGGGGGGTGTAGGTAATTCACCCCTCCACTTT. Translating gives CSATTEGGVGNSPLHF.

This chain links TRBV3-1 with TRBJ2-7; tentatively, D is TRBD1 (5 bases). V lost 5 bases and J lost 0, with 20 bases in between. From germline, CDR1 is LGHDT and CDR2 YNNKEL (reference sequence). CDR3 size: 17 residues. The CDR3 protein is CASSVEDRVRASYEQYF. CDR3 nucleotides: TGTGCCAGCAGCGTCGAGGATCGGGTCAGGGCCTCCTACGAGCAGTACTTC.